Listed below are T cell receptor beta chains from one sample, sequenced in a study of cytomegalovirus exposure and HLA in healthy donors. Profiled with immunoSEQ multiplex PCR; TCRdb holds only in-frame clones, not every one. The sample table sets out 95,000 to 110,000 clones. Source material: PBMCs. Receptors were obtained from a man in his forties or fifties in good health and CMV-seronegative. The CDR3 runs from the conserved cysteine through the conserved F or W. Each record gives: D gene, J gene, V gene, CDR3 protein, CDR3 DNA. A D gene is named only where the DNA matches it firmly.

D: .
J: TRBJ2-1
V: TRBV2
CDR3: CASRTGTYNEQFF
DNA: TGTGCCAGCAGGACAGGAACCTACAATGAGCAGTTCTTC

D: TRBD1
J: TRBJ1-5
V: TRBV23-1
CDR3: CASSQFVWTGDSNQPQHF
DNA: TGCGCCAGCAGTCAATTTGTTTGGACAGGGGATAGCAATCAGCCCCAGCATTTT

D: .
J: TRBJ1-2
V: TRBV18
CDR3: CASSPEGSVLYGYTF
DNA: TGTGCCAGCTCACCGGAGGGATCAGTTCTCTATGGCTACACCTTC

D: .
J: TRBJ2-3
V: TRBV4-1
CDR3: CASSQEGDRDTDTQYF
DNA: TGCGCCAGCAGCCAAGAAGGGGATAGGGACACAGATACGCAGTATTTT

D: .
J: TRBJ1-1
V: TRBV9
CDR3: CASSVGGRSTEAFF
DNA: TGTGCCAGCAGCGTAGGAGGGAGGAGCACTGAAGCTTTCTTT

D: TRBD2
J: TRBJ2-1
V: TRBV10-3
CDR3: CAISESLGGRASVEQFF
DNA: TGTGCCATCAGTGAAAGTTTAGGCGGGAGGGCCTCTGTTGAGCAGTTCTTC

D: TRBD1
J: TRBJ1-6
V: TRBV28
CDR3: CASSLHVGQGNSPLHF
DNA: TGTGCCAGCAGCCTACATGTCGGACAGGGAAATTCACCCCTCCACTTT

D: .
J: TRBJ2-4
V: TRBV29-1
CDR3: CSVRAGRNIQYF
DNA: TGCAGCGTTCGGGCAGGGAGGAACATTCAGTACTTC

D: .
J: TRBJ2-7
V: TRBV7-9
CDR3: CASSQHYEQYF
DNA: TGTGCCAGCAGCCAACACTACGAGCAGTACTTC

D: .
J: TRBJ1-1
V: TRBV6-6
CDR3: CASQVGGMGNTEAFF
DNA: TGTGCCAGCCAAGTTGGAGGGATGGGGAACACTGAAGCTTTCTTT

D: .
J: TRBJ1-1
V: TRBV6-5
CDR3: CASSMTTNTEAFF
DNA: TGTGCCAGCAGCATGACAACGAACACTGAAGCTTTCTTT

D: .
J: TRBJ2-2
V: TRBV5-5
CDR3: CASSWLGGANTGELFF
DNA: TGTGCCAGCAGCTGGCTAGGGGGGGCGAACACCGGGGAGCTGTTTTTT

D: TRBD2
J: TRBJ2-7
V: TRBV28
CDR3: CASTLAGSSYEQYF
DNA: TGTGCCAGCACTCTAGCGGGGTCCTCCTACGAGCAGTACTTC

D: .
J: TRBJ2-7
V: TRBV5-4
CDR3: CASSLVGRGVDEQYF
DNA: TGTGCCAGCAGCTTGGTCGGCAGGGGGGTCGACGAGCAGTACTTC

D: .
J: TRBJ2-3
V: TRBV28
CDR3: CASNPAPGRDLSTDTQYF
DNA: TGTGCCAGCAATCCAGCTCCTGGGCGGGACCTTAGCACAGATACGCAGTATTTT

D: TRBD1
J: TRBJ1-1
V: TRBV7-6
CDR3: CASSHRQGNTEAFF
DNA: TGTGCCAGCAGCCATCGACAGGGTAACACTGAAGCTTTCTTT

D: TRBD2
J: TRBJ2-1
V: TRBV7-2
CDR3: CASSLMDSGPDHFDEQFF
DNA: TGTGCCAGCAGCTTAATGGATAGCGGGCCCGATCACTTCGATGAGCAGTTCTTC

D: TRBD2
J: TRBJ2-1
V: TRBV7-9
CDR3: CASSLPKGLAGGTNEQFF
DNA: TGTGCCAGCAGCTTACCGAAGGGACTAGCGGGAGGGACGAATGAGCAGTTCTTC

D: TRBD2
J: TRBJ2-2
V: TRBV6-4
CDR3: CASSGAPLGGANTGELFF
DNA: TGTGCCAGCAGTGGAGCTCCCCTTGGGGGGGCGAACACCGGGGAGCTGTTTTTT

D: .
J: TRBJ1-4
V: TRBV2
CDR3: CASSEETGSATNEKLFF
DNA: TGTGCCAGCAGTGAGGAGACAGGTTCCGCAACTAATGAAAAACTGTTTTTT

D: TRBD1
J: TRBJ2-7
V: TRBV9
CDR3: CASSVGDSFYEQYF
DNA: TGTGCCAGCAGCGTAGGGGACAGCTTCTACGAGCAGTACTTC

D: .
J: TRBJ2-1
V: TRBV4-2
CDR3: CASSQDPLGLQQFF
DNA: TGTGCCAGCAGCCAAGATCCCCTAGGCTTGCAGCAGTTCTTC

D: TRBD2
J: TRBJ2-1
V: TRBV6-5
CDR3: CASSQSGRVYFF
DNA: TGTGCCAGCAGTCAAAGCGGGAGGGTTTATTTCTTC

D: .
J: TRBJ2-5
V: TRBV4-3
CDR3: CASSQDRWGGQQTQYF
DNA: TGCGCCAGCAGCCAAGATCGATGGGGGGGCCAGCAGACCCAGTACTTC

D: TRBD2
J: TRBJ2-1
V: TRBV9
CDR3: CASSPGTSGLDEQFF
DNA: TGTGCCAGCAGCCCAGGGACTAGCGGACTCGATGAGCAGTTCTTC

D: .
J: TRBJ1-4
V: TRBV11-2
CDR3: CASSQITGSGEKLFF
DNA: TGTGCCAGCAGCCAAATTACAGGGTCAGGCGAAAAACTGTTTTTT

D: .
J: TRBJ2-3
V: TRBV19
CDR3: CASSAGNTDTQYF
DNA: TGTGCCAGTAGTGCGGGGAACACAGATACGCAGTATTTT

D: .
J: TRBJ2-5
V: TRBV27
CDR3: CASSQTGRETQYF
DNA: TGTGCCAGCAGTCAAACAGGTAGAGAGACCCAGTACTTC

D: .
J: TRBJ2-1
V: TRBV5-6
CDR3: CASGRGEQFF
DNA: TGTGCCAGTGGAAGGGGTGAGCAGTTCTTC

D: TRBD2
J: TRBJ2-1
V: TRBV15
CDR3: CATSRGAGGVNEQFF
DNA: TGTGCCACCAGCAGAGGAGCGGGAGGGGTCAATGAGCAGTTCTTC

D: .
J: TRBJ2-1
V: TRBV10-3
CDR3: CAISGDTYNEQFF
DNA: TGTGCCATCAGTGGAGACACCTACAATGAGCAGTTCTTC

D: TRBD1
J: TRBJ2-2
V: TRBV5-5
CDR3: CASSYPQGVGTGELFF
DNA: TGTGCCAGCAGCTACCCACAGGGGGTGGGGACCGGGGAGCTGTTTTTT

D: TRBD1
J: TRBJ1-1
V: TRBV5-5
CDR3: CASSRGQGMTEAFF
DNA: TGTGCCAGCAGCCGGGGACAGGGAATGACTGAAGCTTTCTTT

D: TRBD1
J: TRBJ1-2
V: TRBV27
CDR3: CASSLNRGAYGYTF
DNA: TGTGCCAGCAGCTTGAACAGGGGTGCCTATGGCTACACCTTC

D: .
J: TRBJ1-5
V: TRBV4-3
CDR3: CASSQVGIIPAGRGRPQHF
DNA: TGCGCCAGCAGCCAAGTGGGGATCATCCCAGCAGGGCGGGGACGGCCCCAGCATTTT

D: TRBD1
J: TRBJ1-5
V: TRBV10-2
CDR3: CASTEQGNQPQHF
DNA: TGCGCCAGCACCGAACAGGGGAATCAGCCCCAGCATTTT

D: TRBD2
J: TRBJ2-1
V: TRBV27
CDR3: CASSKGTSGSLYNEQFF
DNA: TGTGCCAGCAGTAAGGGGACTAGCGGGAGTCTCTACAATGAGCAGTTCTTC

D: .
J: TRBJ2-6
V: TRBV4-1
CDR3: CASSQDRDSGANVLTF
DNA: TGCGCCAGCAGCCAAGACAGGGACTCTGGGGCCAACGTCCTGACTTTC

D: TRBD2
J: TRBJ2-3
V: TRBV4-3
CDR3: CASSQNRIGLAGGPGTDTQYF
DNA: TGCGCCAGCAGCCAAAACAGGATTGGACTAGCGGGAGGGCCGGGCACAGATACGCAGTATTTT

D: .
J: TRBJ1-4
V: TRBV30
CDR3: CAWSVTGIEKLFF
DNA: TGTGCCTGGAGTGTAACAGGGATTGAAAAACTGTTTTTT

D: TRBD1
J: TRBJ1-5
V: TRBV10-3
CDR3: CATGQGESQPQHF
DNA: TGTGCCACGGGACAGGGTGAAAGCCAGCCCCAGCATTTT

D: .
J: TRBJ2-7
V: TRBV27
CDR3: CASSLRGAGIPYEQYF
DNA: TGTGCCAGCAGTTTAAGAGGTGCAGGGATTCCCTACGAGCAGTACTTC

D: .
J: TRBJ2-1
V: TRBV7-2
CDR3: CASSLSQVSYNEQFF
DNA: TGTGCCAGCAGCTTAAGCCAGGTTTCCTACAATGAGCAGTTCTTC

D: TRBD2
J: TRBJ2-3
V: TRBV2
CDR3: CASSATSGGRGTDTQYF
DNA: TGTGCCAGCAGTGCGACTAGCGGGGGGCGGGGCACAGATACGCAGTATTTT

D: .
J: TRBJ2-7
V: TRBV6-5
CDR3: CASSYSMGGREQYF
DNA: TGTGCCAGCAGTTACTCGATGGGGGGTAGGGAGCAGTACTTC

D: .
J: TRBJ2-4
V: TRBV10-2
CDR3: CASNQGLIGFAKNIQYF
DNA: TGCGCCAGCAATCAGGGGCTAATCGGTTTTGCCAAAAACATTCAGTACTTC

D: .
J: TRBJ2-7
V: TRBV6-5
CDR3: CASSYSSGATYEQYF
DNA: TGTGCCAGCAGTTACTCGTCAGGGGCCACCTACGAGCAGTACTTC

D: .
J: TRBJ1-5
V: TRBV7-8
CDR3: CASSLGTYGDSNQPQHF
DNA: TGTGCCAGCAGCCTAGGGACTTACGGGGATAGCAATCAGCCCCAGCATTTT

D: .
J: TRBJ1-1
V: TRBV10-2
CDR3: CASRTLQGTEAFF
DNA: TGCGCCAGCAGGACCTTACAGGGCACTGAAGCTTTCTTT

D: TRBD1
J: TRBJ1-2
V: TRBV11-2
CDR3: CASSLDRGNGYTF
DNA: TGTGCCAGCAGCTTGGACAGGGGGAATGGCTACACCTTC